The text below deals with one T cell receptor beta chain. Its specificity is not known. This entry belongs to a study of human T cells and chemical hapten exposure. The wider study: The patients, most of them female, presented with alopecia areata, totalis or universalis.

Overall study results and limits: Compared to controls, expanded TCRs made significantly more large clusters of similar CDR3s.

V lost 1 base and J lost 9, with 10 bases in between. This CDR3 has 13 amino acids. Germline CDR1 is MNHNS and CDR2 is SASEGT. TCRdb reanalysed the RACE reads using MiXCR and keeps one entry per CDR3 protein. The sample lists roughly 130,000 distinct CDR3 sequences; around 11% were seen once. Time point reported: patch test 3, about 24 weeks after DPC sensitization. Treatment noted: therapeutic diphenylcyclopropenone sensitization with weekly scalp DPC. Every patch test was put on after a blood sample was taken. Whole blood that had not been fractionated was the source of extracted total RNA. The chain joins TRBV6-1 to TRBJ1-5, with a tentative D call TRBD1 (6 bases). Sample: whole blood, taken in connection with sensitization to the hapten diphenylcyclopropenone (DPC). The receptor's source is a woman in her forties or fifties with alopecia areata. Some clones in this sample may be carry-over from other donors' samples. CDR3 residues: CASSEEGGLPQHF. Written as DNA, the CDR3 is TGTGCCAGCAGTGAAGAAGGGGGTCTGCCCCAGCATTTT.